The 30 T cell receptor beta chains presented below share a single source sample, sequenced in a study of identical twins. From the 5' RACE reads, TCRdb called clonotypes with MiXCR, one entry per CDR3 protein. The sample contains under 1 million distinct CDR3 sequences, 10% to 15% of which appear only once. The data were also submitted as part of a second study, on yellow fever vaccine responses in identical twins.

The specimen sequenced was PBMCs. The source is a woman aged 18-29 years in good health.

This clonotype was picked up a small number of times. This chain uses TRBV16 with TRBJ2-5; D is ambiguous. The CDR3 loop spans 16 amino acids. The V gene lost 6 bases and the J gene lost 5 bases, with 22 bases spanning the gap. From germline, CDR1 is KGHSY and CDR2 FQNENV. CDR3 nucleotide sequence: TGTGCCAGCAGTCAAGACCCCGCACAGCCAAACGAGACCCAGTACTTC. It encodes CASSQDPAQPNETQYF.

This rearrangement joins TRBV5-1 to TRBJ2-5, with 11 bases matching TRBD2. The ends lost 4 bases at V and 5 bases at J; junction bases unmatched: 19. Germline V lookup: CDR1 SGHRS, CDR2 YFSETQ. The CDR3 contains 19 residues. Here the CDR3 reads CASSTGQKLAGGRKETQYF. The CDR3 nucleotides read TGCGCCAGCAGCACCGGACAGAAGCTAGCGGGAGGCCGTAAGGAGACCCAGTACTTC.

V and J are TRBV24-1 and TRBJ2-7; 7 nucleotides line up with TRBD1. CDR3 length equals 14 residues. Germline V CDR1 and CDR2: KGHDR, SFDVKD. Losses at the gene ends were 2 bases for V and 7 bases for J; bases not matched to a gene: 7. The CDR3 nucleotides are TGTGCCACCAGTGATTCCCCGACAGGGAATGAGCAGTACTTC. Protein sequence: CATSDSPTGNEQYF.

This clonotype came up a few times. The DNA for the CDR3 is TGTGCCAGTCGTCGGTTGGACAGGGCGTTTCAGCCCCAGCATTTT. Protein: CASRRLDRAFQPQHF. The chain carries TRBV19 and TRBJ1-5; the match to TRBD1 covers 8 bases. Germline CDR1 and CDR2: LNHDA and SQIVND (reference sequence). The CDR3 contains 15 residues. After removal of 8 bases from V and 6 bases from J, the junction contained 12 bases not matched to a gene.

J is TRBJ2-1 and V is TRBV24-1, with 11 bases aligning to TRBD2. V shed 3 bases, J shed 9 bases, and the junction held 6 bases outside the gene matches. The CDR3 is 15 amino acids. CDR1 and CDR2 from the germline V gene are KGHDR and SFDVKD. The CDR3 DNA sequence: TGTGCCACCAGTGATGTAGCGGGGGGGCGGATTGAGCAGTTCTTC. It is translated as CATSDVAGGRIEQFF.

The J gene is TRBJ2-2, the V gene TRBV7-8; no clear D gene. Germline V lookup: CDR1 SGHVS, CDR2 FQNEAQ. V lost 4 bases and J 3 bases, leaving 12 bases between the germline ends. This CDR3 contains 15 residues. Here the CDR3 reads CASSSLGKDTGELFF. CDR3 sequence (DNA): TGTGCCAGCAGCTCCCTGGGGAAGGACACCGGGGAGCTGTTTTTT. Supplemented by reference TRBV7-8 and TRBJ2-2, the full variable domain reads GAGVSQSPRYKVAKRGQDVALRCDPISGHVSLFWYQQALGQGPEFLTYFQNEAQLDKSGLPSDRFFAERPEGSVSTLKIQRTQQEDSAVYLCASSSLGKDTGELFFGEGSRLTVL.

This clonotype was detected only a few times. This chain uses TRBV14 with TRBJ2-1, with 7 positions matching TRBD2. The CDR3 length is 15 residues. After removal of 2 bases from V and 7 bases from J, the junction contained 8 bases not matched to a gene. Per the germline V gene, CDR1 is SGHDN and CDR2 is FVKESK. The CDR3 reads CASSQIELATNEQFF. The CDR3 nucleotides are TGTGCCAGCAGCCAAATTGAACTAGCGACTAATGAGCAGTTCTTC.

The table lists this clonotype with many counts. The rearrangement joins TRBV3-1 to TRBJ1-5, with unresolved D. The V end was cut by 0 bases, the J end by 8 bases, with 11 bases between. Germline assignment: CDR1 LGHDT and CDR2 YNNKEL (reference sequence). This CDR3 has 14 amino acids. The CDR3 reads CASSQEGHLEPQHF. In DNA form, the CDR3 reads TGTGCCAGCAGCCAAGAGGGCCACTTGGAGCCCCAGCATTTT.

A few counts support this clonotype. The V and J genes are TRBV7-8 and TRBJ2-1, with no clear D. Germline V gene data show CDR1 as SGHVS and CDR2 as FQNEAQ. V dropped 4 bases and J dropped 8 bases, with 12 bases sitting between them. The CDR3 is 13 residues long. The CDR3 nucleotides read TGTGCCAGCAGCTCCAACGTCCGGGATGAGCAGTTCTTC. It translates to CASSSNVRDEQFF.

The chain uses TRBV12-3 or TRBV12-4 and TRBJ2-7; D call uncertain. This CDR3 spans 11 amino acids. The ends were cut back, 1 base at V and 6 bases at J, with 4 bases in the middle. CDR3 in DNA: TGTGCCAGCAGTTTAGAAGCCGAGCAGTACTTC. As protein: CASSLEAEQYF.

In this sample, this clonotype turned up many times. The chain joins TRBV29-1 to TRBJ2-1; possibly TRBD1 for D (6 bases). Trimming removed 6 bases at V and 0 bases at J, with 9 bases between. The CDR3 has 13 residues. Looked up from germline, CDR1 is SQVTM and CDR2 is ANQGSEA. The DNA for the CDR3 is TGCAGCGTGGGGGCAGTCTCCTACAATGAGCAGTTCTTC. Residues: CSVGAVSYNEQFF.

This clonotype was counted a few times. The V call is TRBV14, the J call TRBJ1-1, with TRBD1 identical over 7 bases. J lost 7 bases, V lost 6 bases, and 11 bases had no gene match. The germline V gene encodes CDR1 SGHDN and CDR2 FVKESK. The CDR3 sequence is 14 residues long. CDR3 sequence reads: CASRATGAYGEAFF. The CDR3 region has the DNA TGTGCCAGCAGAGCAACAGGGGCCTACGGTGAAGCTTTCTTT.

V usage is TRBV9 and J usage is TRBJ2-7; perhaps TRBD2 as D (6 bases). Deletions cut 7 bases from V and 1 base from J, with 12 bases between. CDR1 and CDR2 (germline): SGDLS, YYNGEE. CDR3 length: 13 residues. The CDR3 DNA reads as TGTGCCAGCGGATCGCTAGCGTCCTACGAGCAGTACTTC. It encodes CASGSLASYEQYF.

This clonotype appeared many times. The rearrangement links TRBV5-1 to TRBJ1-1; 7 nucleotides align to TRBD1. Germline V gene lookup returns CDR1 SGHRS and CDR2 YFSETQ. This CDR3 has 14 amino acids. J lost 1 base, V lost 3 bases, and 3 bases had no gene match. The CDR3 DNA reads as TGCGCCAGCAGCTCCCGACAGGGGAACACTGAAGCTTTCTTT. This encodes CASSSRQGNTEAFF.

This clonotype was detected only a few times. This chain uses TRBV6-1 with TRBJ2-1; D ambiguous. Germline CDR1 reads MNHNS; CDR2 reads SASEGT. CDR3 length equals 13 residues. V lost 9 bases and J 0 bases, leaving 9 bases between the germline ends. CDR3 residues: CASGVSSYNEQFF. Here the CDR3 DNA reads TGTGCCAGTGGGGTCAGCTCCTACAATGAGCAGTTCTTC.

This clonotype has a handful of counts. The rearrangement uses TRBV28 and TRBJ2-7, with D hard to call. Trimming removed 2 bases at V and 3 bases at J, with 8 bases between. CDR1 is MDHEN and CDR2 is SYDVKM in the germline V gene. There are 13 residues in the CDR3. The CDR3 spells CASSLAQHYEQYF. DNA of the CDR3: TGTGCCAGCAGTTTAGCACAGCACTACGAGCAGTACTTC.

The J gene is TRBJ2-7, the V gene TRBV5-1, with TRBD1 as a possible D gene (6 bases). From germline, CDR1 is SGHRS and CDR2 YFSETQ. The CDR3 is 16 residues long. The germline V and J ends were trimmed by 1 base and 2 bases, with 16 bases remaining between them. The CDR3: CASSLWGWGQAYEQYF. CDR3 in DNA: TGCGCCAGCAGCTTGTGGGGATGGGGACAAGCCTACGAGCAGTACTTC.

This clonotype came up a few times. V is TRBV4-1 and J is TRBJ2-7; 10 positions match TRBD2. The CDR3 is made up of 16 amino acids. V dropped 0 bases and J dropped 0; count of bases not matched to a gene: 2. CDR1 is MGHRA and CDR2 is YSYEKL in the germline V gene. The CDR3 DNA reads as TGCGCCAGCAGCCAAGAGCTAGCGGGAGTCTCCTACGAGCAGTACTTC. Amino acids: CASSQELAGVSYEQYF.

This clonotype was counted ten times or more. J is TRBJ2-2 and V is TRBV25-1, with TRBD1 as a possible D gene (5 bases). Germline V CDR1 and CDR2: MGHDK, SYGVNS. The CDR3 length is 14 residues. V was shortened by 5 bases and J by 1 base, with 8 bases between the two germline ends. The CDR3 reads CASSQDRNTGELFF. As DNA, the CDR3 is TGTGCCAGCAGTCAAGACAGGAACACCGGGGAGCTGTTTTTT.

This clonotype was counted only a few times. The rearrangement joins TRBV5-6 to TRBJ2-7, with D perhaps given as TRBD1 or TRBD2 (5 bases each). The CDR3 has 13 residues. CDR1 SGHDT and CDR2 YYEEEE come from the germline V gene. V was shortened by 4 bases and J by 6 bases, with 14 bases between the two germline ends. CDR3 region: CASSPGTALEQYF. The CDR3 region has the DNA TGTGCCAGCAGCCCCGGGACGGCGCTCGAGCAGTACTTC.

The V and J genes are TRBV20-1 and TRBJ2-1, with 7 bases fitting TRBD2. The length of the CDR3 is 16 residues. Germline CDR1 DFQATT, CDR2 SNEGSKA (reference sequence). CDR3 sequence: CSALGGGSAVYNEQFF. The CDR3 DNA follows: TGCAGCGCGCTTGGCGGCGGGAGTGCAGTGTACAATGAGCAGTTCTTC.

The table lists this clonotype with a few counts. The chain couples TRBV9 to TRBJ2-2; 11 bases align to TRBD1. Losses at the gene ends were 4 bases for V and 7 bases for J; bases not matched to a gene: 6. Germline CDR1 reads SGDLS; CDR2 reads YYNGEE. The CDR3 is 15 amino acids. The CDR3 DNA sequence: TGTGCCAGCAGCACCCGGACAGGGGGCAGCGGGGAGCTGTTTTTT. Encoded protein: CASSTRTGGSGELFF.

This clonotype was recorded a few times. V and J are TRBV6-5 and TRBJ2-1; 7 bases map to TRBD1. The CDR3 length is 15 residues. Germline CDR1 reads MNHEY; CDR2 reads SVGAGI. Germline trimming cut 2 bases from V and 0 bases from J; bases unmatched to any gene: 1. CDR3 sequence: CASSYEGASYNEQFF. The CDR3 DNA reads as TGTGCCAGCAGTTACGAGGGGGCCTCCTACAATGAGCAGTTCTTC.

This chain joins TRBV20-1 and TRBJ2-7; 7 positions agree with TRBD2. Unmatched junction bases numbered 4, after V lost 3 bases and J lost 5 bases. Germline CDR1 is DFQATT and CDR2 is SNEGSKA (reference sequence). This CDR3 has 12 residues. CDR3 sequence reads: CSARVTSNEQYV. As DNA, the CDR3 is TGCAGTGCTAGGGTGACTAGCAACGAGCAGTACGTC.

CDR3 coding DNA: TGTGCCAGCTCACCACCGAAGGCCCTTATGAACACTGAAGCTTTCTTT. Translating gives CASSPPKALMNTEAFF. The gene calls are TRBV18 and TRBJ1-1; no definite D call. Germline V gene sequence: CDR1 KGHSH, CDR2 LQKENI. The CDR3 is 16 amino acids. V was clipped by 0 bases and J by 0 bases, with 11 bases between them.

The rearrangement links TRBV5-1 to TRBJ2-1; D might be TRBD1 (6 bases). CDR1 and CDR2 (germline): SGHRS, YFSETQ. The CDR3 is made up of 16 amino acids. The V end was cut by 4 bases, the J end by 7 bases, with 21 bases between. This chain's CDR3 is CASSLQGSEWRNEQFF. CDR3 in DNA: TGCGCCAGCAGCCTGCAGGGGAGCGAGTGGAGAAATGAGCAGTTCTTC.

The chain employs TRBV5-1 and TRBJ2-5, with 7 bases identical to TRBD2. Looked up from germline, CDR1 is SGHRS and CDR2 is YFSETQ. This CDR3 has 15 residues. The trim removed 1 base at V and 1 base at J, leaving 4 bases unmatched. The CDR3 DNA sequence: TGCGCCAGCAGCTTGTTGGCTAGCGGCCAAGAGACCCAGTACTTC. As protein: CASSLLASGQETQYF.

The V and J genes are TRBV24-1 and TRBJ2-1, with 7 bases matching TRBD1. This CDR3 is built from 15 residues. Trimming removed 4 bases from V and 4 bases from J; junction bases left unmatched: 6. CDR1 is KGHDR, CDR2 SFDVKD, per germline. Written as DNA, the CDR3 is TGTGCCACCAGTGACCAGGACAGGCCTTACAATGAGCAGTTCTTC. Translated, it gives CATSDQDRPYNEQFF.

In its sample, this clonotype was seen a few times. Here the CDR3 DNA reads TGTGCCAGCAGTGACGGACTAGCGGGGGGAAACAATGAGCAGTTCTTC. The encoded protein is CASSDGLAGGNNEQFF. This chain connects TRBV6-1 to TRBJ2-1, with 14 bases that match TRBD2. Germline trimming cut 3 bases from V and 5 bases from J; bases unmatched to any gene: 3. Per the germline V gene, CDR1 is MNHNS and CDR2 is SASEGT. This CDR3 is 16 amino acids long.

This clonotype has only a few counts. The CDR3 region has the DNA TGTGCCAGCAGCGTAGAGGGCAGGGGGGTTGTAAATGAGCAGTTCTTC. Amino acids: CASSVEGRGVVNEQFF. The chain combines TRBV9 with TRBJ2-1, with D possibly being TRBD1 (7 bases). This CDR3 spans 16 amino acids. The germline V and J ends were trimmed by 0 bases and 7 bases, with 17 bases remaining between them. Germline CDR1 and CDR2: SGDLS and YYNGEE.